This T cell receptor (beta chain) originates from a study of blood T cell repertoires in COVID-19. Study summary: Sources were T cells, B-cell-depleted T cells, or PBMCs; the material itself was cDNA or gDNA.

Across over 20 US areas, participants ranged in age from about 18 to 90 years. The CDR3 has 14 residues. V lost 6 bases, J lost 7 bases, and 9 bases stayed unmatched. Per the germline V gene, CDR1 is SEHNR and CDR2 is FQNEAQ (reference sequence). Repertoires were generated with immunoSEQ multiplex PCR, while TCRdb's copy carries only in-frame clones and drops some. The sample has around 270,000 clones, around 90% seen once. The TCR comes from a middle-aged woman who had been exposed to COVID-19. The chain employs TRBV7-9 and TRBJ2-1; TRBD2 matches 7 bases. Sequencing was performed on PBMCs or T cells enriched from blood (not recorded which). CDR3 in DNA: TGTGCCAGCAGTAAAATTGGGGAGGGAAATGAGCAGTTCTTC. It is translated as CASSKIGEGNEQFF.